One TCR beta chain is described in this entry. The sample comes from a study of cytomegalovirus exposure and HLA in healthy donors. The CDR3 contains 15 residues. The V end was cut by 4 bases, the J end by 0 bases, with 10 bases between. Per germline, CDR1 SGHNT and CDR2 YYREEE (reference sequence). PCR employed 60 Vbeta and 13 Jbeta primers. TCRdb keeps only in-frame clones here, not all; method: immunoSEQ multiplex PCR. This sample has 200,000 or so clones, with 70% to 85% found just once. The specimen sequenced was PBMCs. This clonotype was obtained from a boy under 10 years old in good health and CMV-seronegative. V usage is TRBV5-4 and J usage is TRBJ1-4; the D gene is possibly TRBD1 (5 bases). In DNA form, the CDR3 reads TGTGCCAGCAGCCCGGGGGGGACAACTAATGAAAAACTGTTTTTT. Amino acid sequence: CASSPGGTTNEKLFF.